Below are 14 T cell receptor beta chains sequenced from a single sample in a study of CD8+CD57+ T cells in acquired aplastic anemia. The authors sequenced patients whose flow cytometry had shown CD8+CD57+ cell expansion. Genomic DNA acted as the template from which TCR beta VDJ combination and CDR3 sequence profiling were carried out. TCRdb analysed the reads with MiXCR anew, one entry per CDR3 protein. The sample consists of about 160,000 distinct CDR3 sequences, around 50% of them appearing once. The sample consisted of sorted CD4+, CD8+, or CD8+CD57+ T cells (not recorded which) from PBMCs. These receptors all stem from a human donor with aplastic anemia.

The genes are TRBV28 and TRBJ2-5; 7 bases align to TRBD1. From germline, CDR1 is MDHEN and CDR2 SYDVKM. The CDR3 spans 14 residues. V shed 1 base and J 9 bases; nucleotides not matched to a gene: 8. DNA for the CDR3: TGTGCCAGCAGTTTATCTGGACAGGATATGGCCCAGTACTTC. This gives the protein CASSLSGQDMAQYF.

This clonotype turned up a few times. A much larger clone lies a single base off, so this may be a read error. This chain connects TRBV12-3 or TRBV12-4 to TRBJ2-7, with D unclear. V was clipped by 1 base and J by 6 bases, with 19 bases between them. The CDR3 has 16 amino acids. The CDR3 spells CASSLGQVAELFEQYF. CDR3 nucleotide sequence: TGTGCCAGCAGTTTAGGCCAAGTGGCAGAATTGTTCGAGCAGTACTTC.

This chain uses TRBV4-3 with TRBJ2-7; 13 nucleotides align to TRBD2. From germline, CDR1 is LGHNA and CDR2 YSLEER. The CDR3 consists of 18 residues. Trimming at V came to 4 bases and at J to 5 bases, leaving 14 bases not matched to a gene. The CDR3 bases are TGCGCCAGCAGCCTGCGGACTAGCGGGGGCCCAAGGGTCAACGAGCAGTACTTC. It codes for CASSLRTSGGPRVNEQYF.

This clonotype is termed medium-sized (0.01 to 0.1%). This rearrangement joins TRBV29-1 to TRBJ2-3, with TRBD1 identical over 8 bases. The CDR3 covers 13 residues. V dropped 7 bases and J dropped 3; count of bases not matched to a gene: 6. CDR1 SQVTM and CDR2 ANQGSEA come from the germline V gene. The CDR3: CSAGDRTTDTQYF. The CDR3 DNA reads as TGCAGCGCTGGGGACAGGACGACAGATACGCAGTATTTT.

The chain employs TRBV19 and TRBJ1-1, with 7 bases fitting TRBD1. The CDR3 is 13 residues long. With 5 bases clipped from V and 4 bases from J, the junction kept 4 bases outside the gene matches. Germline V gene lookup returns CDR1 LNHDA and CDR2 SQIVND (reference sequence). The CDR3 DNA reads TGTGCCAGTAGTGCACAGGGGACCACTGAAGCTTTCTTT. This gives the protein CASSAQGTTEAFF.

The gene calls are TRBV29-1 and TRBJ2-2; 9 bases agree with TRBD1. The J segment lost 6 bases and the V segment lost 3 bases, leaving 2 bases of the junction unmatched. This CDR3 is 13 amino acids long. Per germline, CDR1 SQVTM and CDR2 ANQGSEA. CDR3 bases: TGCAGCGTTGAGGGACAGGGCCCCGGGGAGCTGTTTTTT. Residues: CSVEGQGPGELFF.

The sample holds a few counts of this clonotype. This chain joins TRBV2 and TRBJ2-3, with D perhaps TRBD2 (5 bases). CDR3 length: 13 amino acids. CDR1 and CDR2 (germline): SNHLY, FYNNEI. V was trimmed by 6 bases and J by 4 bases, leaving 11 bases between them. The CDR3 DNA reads TGTGCCAGCAGAGCGGACGGACCAGATACGCAGTATTTT. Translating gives CASRADGPDTQYF.

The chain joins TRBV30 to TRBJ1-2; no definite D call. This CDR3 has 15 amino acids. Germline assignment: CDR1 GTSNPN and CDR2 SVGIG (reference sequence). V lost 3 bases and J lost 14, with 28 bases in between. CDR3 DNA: TGTGCCTGGAGGACGCAGCCGCCCGATAGGCTAACCTGGACCTTC. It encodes CAWRTQPPDRLTWTF.

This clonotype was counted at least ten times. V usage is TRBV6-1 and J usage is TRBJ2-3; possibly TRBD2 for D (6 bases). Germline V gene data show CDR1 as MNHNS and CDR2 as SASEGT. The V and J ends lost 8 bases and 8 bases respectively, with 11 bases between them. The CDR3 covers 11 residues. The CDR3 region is CASRESGTQYF. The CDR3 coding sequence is TGTGCCAGCCGGGAGAGCGGTACGCAGTATTTT.

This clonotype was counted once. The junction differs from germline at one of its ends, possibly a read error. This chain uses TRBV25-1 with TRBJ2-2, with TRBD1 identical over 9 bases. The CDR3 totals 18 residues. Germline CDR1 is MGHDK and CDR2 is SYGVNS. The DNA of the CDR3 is TGTGCCAGCAGTGAACTAACGGGACAGGGAAGACACACCGGGGAGCTGCTTTTT. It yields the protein CASSELTGQGRHTGELLF.

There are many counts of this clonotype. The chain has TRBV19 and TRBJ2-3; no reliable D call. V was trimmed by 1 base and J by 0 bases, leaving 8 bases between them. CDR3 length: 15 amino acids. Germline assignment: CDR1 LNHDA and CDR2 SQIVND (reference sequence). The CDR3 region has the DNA TGTGCCAGTAGTATAGGGCAGACTAGCACAGATACGCAGTATTTT. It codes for CASSIGQTSTDTQYF.

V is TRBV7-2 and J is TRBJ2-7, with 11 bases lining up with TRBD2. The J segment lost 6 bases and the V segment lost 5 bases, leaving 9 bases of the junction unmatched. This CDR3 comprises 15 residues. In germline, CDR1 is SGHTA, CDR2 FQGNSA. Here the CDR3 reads CASSLQLAGVGEQYF. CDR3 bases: TGTGCCAGCAGCCTTCAACTAGCGGGAGTAGGCGAGCAGTACTTC.

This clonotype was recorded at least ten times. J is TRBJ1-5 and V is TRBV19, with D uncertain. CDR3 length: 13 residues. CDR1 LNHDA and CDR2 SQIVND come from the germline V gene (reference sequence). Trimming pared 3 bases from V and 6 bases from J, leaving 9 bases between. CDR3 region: CASSIGYGQPQHF. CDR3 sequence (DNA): TGTGCCAGTAGTATTGGGTATGGTCAGCCCCAGCATTTT.

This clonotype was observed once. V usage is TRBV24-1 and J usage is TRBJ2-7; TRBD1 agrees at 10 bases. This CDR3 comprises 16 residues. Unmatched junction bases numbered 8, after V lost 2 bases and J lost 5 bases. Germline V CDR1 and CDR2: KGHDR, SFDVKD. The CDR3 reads CATSDWAGQGSDEQYF. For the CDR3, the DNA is TGTGCCACCAGTGATTGGGCGGGACAGGGGTCGGACGAGCAGTACTTC.